The 21 T cell receptor beta chains reported below all come from one sample, sequenced in a study of Graves' ophthalmopathy and Graves' hyperthyroidism. Researchers took RNA transcripts and amplified TCR beta CDR3 regions from them. HTBI-primed RT-PCR formed the first round, and a multiplex PCR formed the second. Via MiXCR, TCRdb re-called the multiplex PCR reads, giving one row per CDR3 protein. The sample holds about 740,000 distinct CDR3 sequences; roughly 40% are singletons and the top ten take approximately 46%. What was sequenced was peripheral blood. These receptors originate from an adult man with Graves' ophthalmopathy.

The J gene is TRBJ2-6, the V gene TRBV29-1, with 7 bases fitting TRBD1. Trimming at V came to 7 bases and at J to 4 bases, leaving 7 bases not matched to a gene. Germline CDR1 and CDR2: SQVTM and ANQGSEA. The CDR3 is 14 residues long. The CDR3 DNA reads TGCAGCGGACTGACAGGGACCGGGGCCAACGTCCTGACTTTC. Protein sequence: CSGLTGTGANVLTF.

The chain is built from TRBV2 and TRBJ2-7; D remains unclear. Germline loops: CDR1 SNHLY, CDR2 FYNNEI. Trimming left V 5 bases short and J 5 bases short, with 13 bases between. The CDR3 has 13 residues. Here the CDR3 reads CASSYSSGNEQYF. DNA of the CDR3: TGTGCCAGCAGTTACTCGAGTGGGAACGAGCAGTACTTC.

The sample holds a few counts of this clonotype. The rearrangement joins TRBV19 to TRBJ2-7; 10 positions agree with TRBD2. This CDR3 region has 15 residues. V lost 7 bases, J lost 1 base, and 7 bases stayed unmatched. Germline V gene sequence: CDR1 LNHDA, CDR2 SQIVND (reference sequence). The CDR3 nucleotides are TGTGCCAGTACCTCGGGGACTAGCGCATCCTACGAGCAGTACTTC. It yields the protein CASTSGTSASYEQYF.

In its sample, this clonotype was seen many times. This rearrangement joins TRBV10-3 to TRBJ1-3; D is ambiguous. The CDR3 consists of 13 residues. The germline V gene encodes CDR1 ENHRY and CDR2 SYGVKD. Trimming left V 0 bases short and J 4 bases short, with 4 bases between. The CDR3 loop reads CAISESMGNTIYF. Written as DNA, the CDR3 is TGTGCCATCAGTGAGTCAATGGGAAACACCATATATTTT.

The V and J genes are TRBV6-6 and TRBJ1-2, with D possibly matching TRBD1 (5 bases). This CDR3 has 10 residues. Between the trimmed V and J ends, which lost 8 bases and 7 bases, there was a span of 8 bases. CDR1 is MNHNY and CDR2 is SVGAGI in the germline V gene (reference sequence). The DNA of the CDR3 is TGTGCCAGCGGAGACAGTGGCTACACCTTC. It encodes CASGDSGYTF.

The V call is TRBV13, the J call TRBJ1-2; 8 bases are shared with TRBD1. V shed 5 bases and J 2 bases; nucleotides not matched to a gene: 7. CDR3 size: 15 residues. The germline gives CDR1 PRHDT, CDR2 FYEKMQ (reference sequence). In DNA form, the CDR3 reads TGTGCCAGCAGCCCAGGGGACAGGCCCAACTATGGCTACACCTTC. This translates into CASSPGDRPNYGYTF.

This chain uses TRBV2 with TRBJ2-7; D unclear. Trimming removed 6 bases from V and 1 base from J, with 19 bases in between. Germline lookup yields CDR1 SNHLY and CDR2 FYNNEI. The CDR3 has 16 amino acids. CDR3: CASRPFRRRLSYEQYF. For the CDR3, the DNA is TGTGCCAGCAGACCGTTTCGACGGCGCCTTTCCTACGAGCAGTACTTC. The full variable domain, rest sourced from reference TRBV2 and TRBJ2-7, is EPEVTQTPSHQVTQMGQEVILRCVPISNHLYFYWYRQILGQKVEFLVSFYNNEISEKSEIFDDQFSVERPDGSNFTLKIRSTKLEDSAMYFCASRPFRRRLSYEQYFGPGTRLTVT.

J is TRBJ1-1 and V is TRBV20-1, with D possibly TRBD1 on 6 matching bases. The CDR3 loop spans 15 amino acids. V was shortened by 1 base and J by 4 bases, with 16 bases between the two germline ends. Germline CDR1 DFQATT, CDR2 SNEGSKA (reference sequence). CDR3 in amino acids: CSARVGGRVTTEAFF. The CDR3 DNA reads TGCAGTGCTAGAGTTGGGGGGCGAGTTACCACTGAAGCTTTCTTT.

This clonotype was observed many times. The V call is TRBV10-3, the J call TRBJ1-2; D remains unclear. This CDR3 is built from 12 residues. Trimming stripped 3 bases from V and 8 bases from J, with 10 bases between. The germline CDR1 and CDR2 sequences are ENHRY and SYGVKD. The CDR3 here is CAISDDEWGYTF. In DNA form, the CDR3 reads TGTGCCATCAGTGATGACGAGTGGGGCTACACCTTC.

As for this clonotype: This may come from a read error, since a much larger clone is one base off. The chain uses TRBV15 and TRBJ2-7; 10 positions match TRBD1. This CDR3 region has 15 residues. Germline values: CDR1 LNHNV, CDR2 YYDKDF (reference sequence). The CDR3 loop reads CATSRSGTGVYGQYF. The CDR3 region has the DNA TGTGCCACCAGCAGGTCCGGGACAGGGGTTTACGGGCAGTACTTC.

The chain is built from TRBV7-9 and TRBJ1-2, with 11 bases matching TRBD1. Germline loops: CDR1 SEHNR, CDR2 FQNEAQ (reference sequence). J lost 4 bases, V lost 4 bases, and 5 bases had no gene match. The CDR3 sequence is 15 residues long. DNA for the CDR3: TGTGCCAGCAGCTCCTCGGGACAGGGGGTCTATGGCTACACCTTC. Its protein product is CASSSSGQGVYGYTF.

This sequence joins TRBV11-1 and TRBJ2-7, with D possibly TRBD1 on 6 matching bases. Per germline, CDR1 SGHAT and CDR2 FQDESV (reference sequence). V was pared by 5 bases and J by 0 bases, with 14 bases between. The CDR3 is 15 amino acids. The CDR3 protein is CASSNRDQNSYEQYF. CDR3 nucleotides: TGTGCCAGCAGCAACAGGGACCAAAACTCCTACGAGCAGTACTTC. Full variable domain (missing parts from reference TRBV11-1 and TRBJ2-7): EAEVAQSPRYKITEKSQAVAFWCDPISGHATLYWYRQILGQGPELLVQFQDESVVDDSQLPKDRFSAERLKGVDSTLKIQPAELGDSAMYLCASSNRDQNSYEQYFGPGTRLTVT.

The sample holds many counts of this clonotype. The chain employs TRBV29-1 and TRBJ2-7; D unclear. Trimming left V 8 bases short and J 2 bases short, with 13 bases between. The CDR3 is 12 residues long. Germline assignment: CDR1 SQVTM and CDR2 ANQGSEA. CDR3: CSTQDGTYEQYF. The CDR3 coding sequence is TGCAGCACCCAGGACGGAACCTACGAGCAGTACTTC.

At least ten counts were recorded for this clonotype. This sequence joins TRBV10-2 and TRBJ2-5; TRBD2 matches at 14 bases. The CDR3 totals 15 residues. Unmatched junction bases numbered 1, after V lost 5 bases and J lost 2 bases. The germline V gene encodes CDR1 WSHSY and CDR2 SAAADI. The CDR3 region has the DNA TGCGCCAGCAGTCGACTAGCGGGAGGGCAAGAGACCCAGTACTTC. It is translated as CASSRLAGGQETQYF.

There are a few counts of this clonotype. A much larger clone differs from this one at a single base, so this may be a read error. The V gene is TRBV10-3, the J gene TRBJ2-7; 9 bases line up with TRBD1. This CDR3 is built from 13 residues. CDR1 ENHRY and CDR2 SYGVKD come from the germline V gene. J lost 3 bases, V lost 6 bases, and 3 bases had no gene match. The DNA of the CDR3 is TGTGCCATCAGCCGGACAGGGGACTACGAGCAGTACTTC. Translating gives CAISRTGDYEQYF.

This clonotype was counted many times. J is TRBJ2-5 and V is TRBV29-1; 8 bases map to TRBD2. Germline CDR1 reads SQVTM; CDR2 reads ANQGSEA. This CDR3 has 16 residues. J lost 2 bases, V lost 4 bases, and 12 bases had no gene match. This CDR3 reads CSVVPLIAGWQETQYF. As DNA, the CDR3 is TGCAGCGTTGTGCCCCTTATAGCGGGATGGCAAGAGACCCAGTACTTC.

V gene TRBV7-2 combines with J gene TRBJ1-6; weak D call: TRBD1 (5 bases). V gave up 1 base and J gave up 7 bases, with 26 bases separating them. This CDR3 has 20 residues. Germline CDR1 is SGHTA and CDR2 is FQGNSA. CDR3 in amino acids: CASSLVRSGPGGRGNSPLHF. The DNA for the CDR3 is TGTGCCAGCAGCTTAGTGAGATCGGGACCCGGCGGACGTGGAAATTCACCCCTCCACTTT.

V usage is TRBV20-1 and J usage is TRBJ2-6, with 9 bases that match TRBD2. V shed 2 bases, J shed 4 bases, and the junction held 18 bases outside the gene matches. This CDR3 is built from 20 residues. Germline values: CDR1 DFQATT, CDR2 SNEGSKA (reference sequence). This CDR3 reads CSARPSGAGGTSSGANVLTF. DNA for the CDR3: TGCAGTGCTAGACCCAGCGGCGCGGGAGGGACCTCCTCCGGGGCCAACGTCCTGACTTTC.

The chain employs TRBV2 and TRBJ1-5; D is unclear. The CDR3 sequence is 15 residues long. V was pared by 6 bases and J by 2 bases, with 14 bases between. CDR1 and CDR2 from the germline V gene are SNHLY and FYNNEI. Here the CDR3 DNA reads TGTGCCAGCAGGCAACCTTGGAGTCGCAATCAGCCCCAGCATTTT. Protein: CASRQPWSRNQPQHF.

This clonotype was observed many times. The CDR3 bases are TGCAGCGTTGACCTAACTAGCGGGACAGGCTACGAGCAGTACTTC. Amino acid sequence: CSVDLTSGTGYEQYF. The rearrangement joins TRBV29-1 to TRBJ2-7, with 10 bases matching TRBD2. Germline V CDR1 and CDR2: SQVTM, ANQGSEA. Trimming at V came to 3 bases and at J to 3 bases, leaving 8 bases not matched to a gene. The CDR3 has 15 residues.

This clonotype was observed at least ten times. This chain joins TRBV5-1 and TRBJ1-4; no definite D call. The V gene's germline CDR1 is SGHRS and CDR2 YFSETQ. The ends were cut back, 0 bases at V and 3 bases at J, with 6 bases in the middle. There are 14 residues in the CDR3. Here the CDR3 DNA reads TGCGCCAGCAGCTTGGACAGAGCTAATGAAAAACTGTTTTTT. Amino acids: CASSLDRANEKLFF. Full variable domain (missing parts from reference TRBV5-1 and TRBJ1-4): KAGVTQTPRYLIKTRGQQVTLSCSPISGHRSVSWYQQTPGQGLQFLFEYFSETQRNKGNFPGRFSGRQFSNSRSEMNVSTLELGDSALYLCASSLDRANEKLFFGSGTQLSVL.